The T cell receptor beta chain described here comes from a study of CD8 T cells in ankylosing spondylitis. Overall study findings and caveats: Disease-associated clones were reportedly significantly overrepresented in matched ankylosing spondylitis synovial fluid. Reactive arthritis synovial fluid and blood previously showed some of these motif variants.

Remarks on this clonotype: What it binds is unknown.

In making TCR beta libraries, quantitative 5'-RACE with molecular barcodes was used. One entry per CDR3 protein results from TCRdb running MiXCR on the 5' RACE reads. This table holds just over 150,000 distinct CDR3 sequences, 15% to 20% found once. Germline assignment: CDR1 SGHTA and CDR2 FQGNSA. Losses at the gene ends were 5 bases for V and 4 bases for J; bases not matched to a gene: 7. The CDR3 runs 14 residues. The chain links TRBV7-2 to TRBJ2-5; 7 bases agree with TRBD1. The sequencing sample was made of blood, either unsorted or a sorted T cell fraction (not recorded which). This TCR was recovered from a male donor with ankylosing spondylitis or in good health (not recorded which). CDR3 in DNA: TGTGCCAGCAGCCCAGGACAGGATCGAGAGACCCAGTACTTC. Protein sequence: CASSPGQDRETQYF.